The rows below give T cell receptor beta chains drawn from one sample of a study of long-term antiretroviral therapy in people with HIV. Sequenced by immunoSEQ multiplex PCR; TCRdb stores in-frame clones only, minus some. The sample gives 30,000 to 40,000 clones, approximately 80% of which show up once; about 6% is in the top ten. The sample was unsorted PBMCs, taken 0.6 years after starting antiretroviral therapy. The origin of the receptors is a man aged 18 to 30 with HIV. The conserved cysteine and the conserved F or W are not part of the CDR3 here.

cdr3_aa v_call cdr3_length
ATSSHFVGGQQY TRBV15 12
ASSQVWGTLNEQY TRBV4-1 13
ASSQEGGYGYGYT TRBV14 13
ASSPIGDGYT TRBV18 10
ASSLAVPPGEQY TRBV5-5 12
ASSLAGRRETQY TRBV7-2 12
ASSYQGTFSYEQY TRBV6-5 13
ASSRGTGTRSYNEQF TRBV14 15
ASSPGQGPSYEQY TRBV11-2 13
ASSPTGGRGNTQY TRBV6-6 13
ASSLGGVRVNTGELF TRBV11-2 15
ASSLLGGVESEAF TRBV7-3 13
ASSLELVQGNTEAF TRBV7-8 14
ASSLAAGTEAF TRBV2 11
ASIGTAVGEQY TRBV6-1 11
ASSLGWGVGGIRAF TRBV28 14
ASSPRRVGTYYEQY TRBV7-2 14
ASSSSGRQYEQY TRBV27 12
ASSLTSGGYNEQF TRBV11-2 13
ASSSIAGGYEQY TRBV7-2 12
ASSPDGFYEQY TRBV7-2 11
ASVSGEGYTGELF TRBV19 13
ASSSRDPNQPQH TRBV28 12
ASSRQGINTEAF TRBV2 12
ASSRQGALEEQY TRBV11-2 12
ASSQAPGQGGYGYT TRBV4-3 14
ASSLMGNEQF TRBV27 10
ASRIPGQDYEQY TRBV6-6 12
AWSTGGRARNEQY TRBV30 13
AISVAGRTDTQY TRBV10-3 12
ASSTNEKLF TRBV6-6 9
AISTPSGSNDEQF TRBV10-3 13
ASSQEGEALYGYT TRBV4-3 13
ASSVVGSQHEQF TRBV9 12
AISELLSGGIYGYT TRBV10-3 14
ASRKGQGTGELF TRBV2 12
ASSGSAGGRGETQY TRBV6-4 14
ASSYTGLGELF TRBV19 11
ASSLAGTDTQY TRBV28 11
ASSLDGSVGNGELF TRBV11-3 14
ASSLAPSSNQPQH TRBV7-6 13